Listed below are T cell receptor beta chains from one sample, sequenced in a study of identical twins. TCRdb reprocessed the 5' RACE reads with MiXCR, giving one entry per CDR3 protein. The data contain over 200,000 distinct CDR3 sequences, over 8% of them seen just once; the ten biggest clones take up about 5%. Specimen: memory (CD45RO+) T cells sorted from blood. All receptors come from a young woman in good health. CDR3s include the opening cysteine and the closing phenylalanine or tryptophan. Fields, in order: J gene, V gene, clone size, D gene, CDR3 protein, CDR3 DNA. D genes are given only for firm matches. Size tells how often a clone was seen (once, few, many) or the class of an expanded clone, and some rows leave it out.

>TRBJ1-1|TRBV20-1|few|.
CSAREGGTEAFF
TGCAGTGCTAGAGAAGGGGGCACTGAAGCTTTCTTT
>TRBJ2-5|TRBV10-2|.|TRBD2
CASSELAGGAETQYF
TGCGCCAGCAGTGAACTAGCGGGAGGTGCAGAGACCCAGTACTTC
>TRBJ2-2|TRBV5-1|few|.
CASTWGAIGELFF
TGCGCCAGCACTTGGGGGGCAATCGGGGAGCTGTTTTTT
>TRBJ2-1|TRBV7-9|few|.
CASSPGFSYNEQFF
TGTGCCAGCAGCCCGGGTTTCTCCTACAATGAGCAGTTCTTC
>TRBJ2-5|TRBV20-1|.|TRBD2
CSGTSGNHQETQYF
TGCAGCGGGACTAGCGGAAACCACCAAGAGACCCAGTACTTC
>TRBJ2-7|TRBV6-2/TRBV6-3|few|.
CASSYLGSWDSASSYEQYF
TGTGCCAGCAGTTACCTCGGGAGCTGGGACAGCGCCAGCTCCTACGAGCAGTACTTC
>TRBJ1-1|TRBV7-6|few|.
CASSSRAGPGGLDTEAFF
TGTGCCAGCAGCTCGCGGGCGGGACCGGGAGGGTTGGACACTGAAGCTTTCTTT
>TRBJ2-4|TRBV6-2/TRBV6-3|.|.
CASSYRGSKNIQYF
TGTGCCAGCAGTTACAGAGGCTCCAAAAACATTCAGTACTTC
>TRBJ2-6|TRBV6-1|.|.
CASKRYSSGANVLTF
TGTGCCAGCAAAAGATACAGCTCTGGGGCCAACGTCCTGACTTTC
>TRBJ2-7|TRBV4-3|.|TRBD2
CASSLRRLAEAYEQYF
TGCGCCAGCAGCCTTAGACGACTAGCGGAAGCCTACGAGCAGTACTTC
>TRBJ1-2|TRBV28|.|TRBD1
CASRGGTGLYGYTF
TGTGCCAGCAGAGGAGGGACAGGTCTCTATGGCTACACCTTC
>TRBJ1-2|TRBV29-1|many|.
CSVGGTGNYGYTF
TGCAGCGTTGGGGGCACTGGTAACTATGGCTACACCTTC
>TRBJ2-1|TRBV7-9|.|TRBD2
CASSLLAGALGNEQFF
TGTGCCAGCAGCTTACTGGCGGGAGCTTTAGGCAATGAGCAGTTCTTC
>TRBJ1-1|TRBV29-1|.|TRBD1
CSGGTGPLEAFF
TGCAGCGGGGGGACAGGACCACTTGAAGCTTTCTTT
>TRBJ1-5|TRBV9|.|.
CASSQNAGGEPQHF
TGTGCCAGCAGCCAAAACGCGGGGGGTGAGCCCCAGCATTTT
>TRBJ1-4|TRBV7-2|.|.
CASSLGARFNEKLFF
TGTGCCAGCAGCTTAGGAGCCAGATTTAATGAAAAACTGTTTTTT
>TRBJ2-4|TRBV6-2/TRBV6-3|.|.
CASSPVAAKNIQYF
TGTGCCAGCAGTCCGGTCGCGGCCAAAAACATTCAGTACTTC
>TRBJ1-1|TRBV5-6|.|.
CASSLGQGRAFF
TGTGCCAGCAGCTTGGGGCAGGGAAGAGCTTTCTTT
>TRBJ2-1|TRBV12-3/TRBV12-4|few|TRBD2
CASRLSGGAYNEQFF
TGTGCCAGCAGACTAAGCGGGGGGGCCTACAATGAGCAGTTCTTC
>TRBJ2-7|TRBV18|few|.
CASSPPIYGNEQYF
TGTGCCAGCTCACCGCCTATCTACGGGAACGAGCAGTACTTC
>TRBJ2-3|TRBV20-1|few|.
CSASKQGSQNTDTQYF
TGCAGTGCTAGTAAGCAGGGATCGCAAAACACAGATACGCAGTATTTT
>TRBJ1-1|TRBV29-1|few|TRBD1
CSVGDRVYTEAFF
TGCAGCGTTGGGGACAGGGTTTACACTGAAGCTTTCTTT
>TRBJ2-3|TRBV12-3/TRBV12-4|few|TRBD2
CASQTSGSTDTQYF
TGTGCCAGCCAGACTAGCGGTAGCACAGATACGCAGTATTTT
>TRBJ1-1|TRBV20-1|.|.
CSAREGFSGLFF
TGCAGTGCTAGAGAAGGCTTCTCGGGACTTTTCTTT
>TRBJ2-1|TRBV25-1|few|.
CASSGLGAVSSYNEQFF
TGTGCCAGCAGTGGATTGGGAGCGGTTAGCTCCTACAATGAGCAGTTCTTC
>TRBJ2-3|TRBV5-5|.|TRBD2
CASSLSGGGADTQYF
TGTGCCAGCAGCTTAAGCGGGGGGGGTGCAGATACGCAGTATTTT
>TRBJ2-3|TRBV7-2|many|TRBD2
CASSPRKTSGSTDTQYF
TGTGCCAGCAGCCCGAGGAAGACTAGCGGGAGCACAGATACGCAGTATTTT
>TRBJ2-1|TRBV9|.|.
CASSVALSLSLNEQFF
TGTGCCAGCAGCGTAGCTTTAAGCTTGTCCCTCAATGAGCAGTTCTTC
>TRBJ2-7|TRBV5-1|few|TRBD2
CASSLTSGYYEQYF
TGCGCCAGCAGCCTTACTAGCGGCTACTACGAGCAGTACTTC
>TRBJ2-1|TRBV5-1|.|.
CASSATGTSSYNEQFF
TGCGCCAGCAGCGCCACCGGTACCAGCTCCTACAATGAGCAGTTCTTC
>TRBJ2-7|TRBV6-2/TRBV6-3|few|.
CASSYGDKAGSYEQYF
TGTGCCAGCAGTTACGGCGACAAGGCCGGGTCCTACGAGCAGTACTTC
>TRBJ2-3|TRBV4-1|few|.
CASSQGSGRRTDTQYF
TGCGCCAGCAGCCAAGGATCCGGGAGAAGAACAGATACGCAGTATTTT
>TRBJ2-1|TRBV6-4|.|TRBD1
CASARDSENEQFF
TGTGCCAGCGCCCGGGACAGCGAAAATGAGCAGTTCTTC
>TRBJ2-2|TRBV5-1|.|.
CASSLAKVTGELFF
TGCGCCAGCAGCTTGGCCAAGGTCACCGGGGAGCTGTTTTTT
>TRBJ2-4|TRBV14|.|.
CASSQQDGNIQYF
TGTGCCAGCAGCCAGCAGGACGGGAACATTCAGTACTTC
>TRBJ2-1|TRBV20-1|.|.
CSAPGPGNEQFF
TGCAGTGCTCCGGGACCAGGCAATGAGCAGTTCTTC
>TRBJ1-6|TRBV7-9|many|.
CASRTSYNSPLHF
TGTGCCAGCCGTACCTCCTATAATTCACCCCTCCACTTT
>TRBJ1-1|TRBV10-3|.|.
CAISQGGQNTEAFF
TGTGCCATCAGTCAAGGGGGACAGAACACTGAAGCTTTCTTT
>TRBJ2-2|TRBV20-1|.|TRBD2
CSARDRLAGLSNTGELFF
TGCAGTGCTAGAGATCGGCTAGCGGGACTATCGAACACCGGGGAGCTGTTTTTT
>TRBJ2-2|TRBV20-1|many|.
CSAQGGIAGELFF
TGCAGTGCCCAGGGGGGGATTGCCGGGGAGCTGTTTTTT
>TRBJ2-1|TRBV5-1|few|.
CASSRSSSSYNEQFF
TGCGCCAGCAGCCGATCTTCGAGCTCCTACAATGAGCAGTTCTTC
>TRBJ1-2|TRBV5-5|many|.
CASSLDTVANYGYTF
TGTGCCAGCAGCTTGGATACAGTCGCTAACTATGGCTACACCTTC
>TRBJ2-1|TRBV4-3|few|.
CASSQELGLSSYNEQFF
TGCGCCAGCAGCCAAGAGCTGGGGCTAAGCTCCTACAATGAGCAGTTCTTC
>TRBJ2-3|TRBV9|few|TRBD2
CASSLSGRETDTQYF
TGTGCCAGCAGCCTCAGCGGGCGGGAGACAGATACGCAGTATTTT
>TRBJ2-3|TRBV23-1|few|TRBD2
CASSRRGSRLVAGEPQADTQYF
TGCGCCAGCAGTAGGAGGGGCAGCCGACTTGTAGCGGGGGAACCCCAGGCAGATACGCAGTATTTT
>TRBJ2-7|TRBV6-6|few|.
CASSTGSQEQYF
TGTGCCAGCAGTACAGGGTCTCAAGAGCAGTACTTC